This T cell receptor beta chain appears in the sequencing data of a study of blood T cell repertoires in COVID-19. Study information: Spain, Italy and the United States supplied samples that represented acute and convalescent COVID-19. PBMCs, B-cell-depleted T cells, or T cells were the source of the cDNA or gDNA that made up the material.

Germline V CDR1 and CDR2: SGHRS, YFSETQ. V lost 0 bases, J lost 4 bases, and 7 bases lay in between. There are 13 residues in the CDR3. In its sample, this clone was seen a few times. The same CDR3 is also encoded by other DNA sequences in this sample. Per the original data handling: Amplified reference gene primers provided the basis for estimating nucleated cell counts. Some clones are missing from TCRdb's copy, which holds only in-frame ones; the method was immunoSEQ multiplex PCR. V and J calls and clone size are as listed in that table; D and trimming were resolved from the DNA. The sample comprises around 180,000 clones, roughly 84% of which are singletons, and about 10% rests with the top ten.

This TCR was recovered from an elderly woman with active or convalescent COVID-19. The sample comprised peripheral blood. The chain joins TRBV5-1 to TRBJ1-1, with no clear D. The CDR3 loop is CASSLGGGTEAFF. The CDR3 coding sequence is TGCGCCAGCAGCTTGGGGGGAGGCACTGAAGCTTTCTTT. Filled out from reference TRBV5-1 and TRBJ1-1, the complete variable domain reads KAGVTQTPRYLIKTRGQQVTLSCSPISGHRSVSWYQQTPGQGLQFLFEYFSETQRNKGNFPGRFSGRQFSNSRSEMNVSTLELGDSALYLCASSLGGGTEAFFGQGTRLTVV.